Each of the 4 T cell receptor beta chains below was sequenced from the same sample in a study of response to subunit inactivated influenza vaccine. MiXCR was run by TCRdb on the RT-PCR reads, yielding one entry per CDR3 protein. Of approximately 310,000 distinct CDR3 sequences detected, roughly 22% appear once; the ten largest clones hold roughly a tenth. The specimen comprised PBMCs from blood, sampled less than 22 months after vaccination. The receptor source for this set is a man aged 45 to 75 who received an inactivated influenza vaccine.

This clonotype was counted a few times. The chain uses TRBV3-1 and TRBJ1-6; D is undetermined. V was pared by 1 base and J by 7 bases, with 14 bases between. The CDR3 consists of 16 residues. Germline CDR1 LGHDT, CDR2 YNNKEL (reference sequence). The DNA for the CDR3 is TGTGCCAGCAGCCAAGCGAGGGCATCGAGAAATTCACCCCTCCACTTT. Translating gives CASSQARASRNSPLHF.

This clonotype was detected a few times. The chain couples TRBV18 to TRBJ1-1; D uncertain. The germline V and J ends were trimmed by 5 bases and 5 bases, with 15 bases remaining between them. CDR1 is KGHSH and CDR2 is LQKENI in the germline V gene. CDR3 size: 14 residues. The CDR3 here is CASSSRNGLTEAFF. DNA for the CDR3: TGTGCCAGCTCAAGCAGGAACGGGCTGACTGAAGCTTTCTTT. The variable domain in full, with the rest retrieved from reference TRBV18 and TRBJ1-1, is NAGVMQNPRHLVRRRGQEARLRCSPMKGHSHVYWYRQLPEEGLKFMVYLQKENIIDESGMPKERFSAEFPKEGPSILRIQQVVRGDSAAYFCASSSRNGLTEAFFGQGTRLTVV.

The genes are TRBV24-1 and TRBJ2-5; the D is unclear. V was pared by 4 bases and J by 4 bases, with 9 bases between. CDR3 length equals 13 residues. In germline, CDR1 is KGHDR, CDR2 SFDVKD. The CDR3 DNA reads as TGTGCCACCAGTGAGTGGACGGGAGAGACCCAGTACTTC. Its protein is CATSEWTGETQYF.

This clonotype was counted between two and nine times. The chain couples TRBV4-2 to TRBJ2-2; D is ambiguous. This CDR3 has 15 amino acids. Germline V gives CDR1 LGHNA, CDR2 YNFKEQ. V dropped 4 bases and J dropped 1 base, with 10 bases sitting between them. The CDR3 sequence: CASSRSTQNTGELFF. DNA for the CDR3: TGTGCCAGCAGCCGGTCCACCCAGAACACCGGGGAGCTGTTTTTT.